This T cell receptor (beta chain) was captured in a study of blood T cell repertoires in COVID-19. Overall study context: Sites across the United States, Italy and Spain contributed samples from acute and convalescent COVID-19.

CDR3 length: 15 amino acids. Germline CDR1 is SNHLY and CDR2 is FYNNEI. V was clipped by 2 bases and J by 0 bases; unmatched bases: 2. As originally analysed: By means of reference gene primer amplification, nucleated cell counts were estimated. Libraries were prepared by immunoSEQ multiplex PCR; TCRdb keeps only in-frame clonotypes and omits some of them. V, J and clone size derive from that table, while D and trimming were established from the DNA sequence. The repertoire includes 90,000 to 150,000 clones, around three quarters of them detected once, and around 4.1% sits in the top ten. This TCR was sampled from a woman of 80 years or more with acute or convalescent COVID-19. The rearrangement uses TRBV2 and TRBJ2-3; 7 bases are shared with TRBD2. The specimen was peripheral blood. In DNA form, the CDR3 reads TGTGCCAGCAGTGAACGTAGCGGGAGCACAGATACGCAGTATTTT. Translating it yields CASSERSGSTDTQYF. Full variable domain (remainder filled in from reference TRBV2 and TRBJ2-3): EPEVTQTPSHQVTQMGQEVILRCVPISNHLYFYWYRQILGQKVEFLVSFYNNEISEKSEIFDDQFSVERPDGSNFTLKIRSTKLEDSAMYFCASSERSGSTDTQYFGPGTRLTVL.